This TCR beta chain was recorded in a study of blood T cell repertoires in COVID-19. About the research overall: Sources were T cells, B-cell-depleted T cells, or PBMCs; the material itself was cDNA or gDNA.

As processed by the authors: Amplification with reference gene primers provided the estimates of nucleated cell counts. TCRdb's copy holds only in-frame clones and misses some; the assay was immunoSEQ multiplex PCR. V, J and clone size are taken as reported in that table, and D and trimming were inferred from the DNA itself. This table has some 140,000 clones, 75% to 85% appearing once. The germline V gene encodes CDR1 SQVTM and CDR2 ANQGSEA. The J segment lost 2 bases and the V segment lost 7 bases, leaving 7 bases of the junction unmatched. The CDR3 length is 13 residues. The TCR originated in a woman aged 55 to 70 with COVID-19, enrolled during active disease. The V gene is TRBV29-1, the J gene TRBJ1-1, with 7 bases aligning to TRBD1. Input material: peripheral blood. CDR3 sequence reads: CSARTGLNTEAFF. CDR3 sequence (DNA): TGCAGCGCCCGGACAGGCCTCAACACTGAAGCTTTCTTT.